The clone carrying this T cell receptor (beta chain) was detected only a few times. The data originate from a study of early T cells in non-severe SARS-CoV-2 infection. For the study at large: Sequencing was performed on bulk RNA from unsorted whole blood, leaving chains unpaired.

Unique molecular identifiers were attached to individual cDNA molecules. TCRdb reprocessed the 5' RACE reads with MiXCR, giving one entry per CDR3 protein. This table holds 88,000 or so distinct CDR3 sequences, about 15% found once. This CDR3 has 13 amino acids. This clonotype was sampled from an adult who was a healthcare worker with PCR-confirmed SARS-CoV-2 infection or an uninfected control (not recorded which). The sample was whole blood. The V gene is TRBV1, the J gene TRBJ2-7. TRBV1 is tagged as a pseudogene. The CDR3 DNA reads as TGCACCAGCAGCCAAGATGAAGTCTACGAGCAGTACTTC. Translated, it gives CTSSQDEVYEQYF.